Below, one T cell receptor (beta chain) is given with its context. These data come from a study of technical replicates of blood from a few donors. The V gene's germline CDR1 is SQVTM and CDR2 ANQGSEA. The CDR3 consists of 16 residues. The junction had 15 bases not matched to a gene; V was cut back by 7 bases and J by 5 bases. Produced via immunoSEQ multiplex PCR; TCRdb's table is partial and in-frame only. The sample has 87,000 or so clones, roughly 94% seen once. J is TRBJ2-3 and V is TRBV29-1; TRBD1 agrees at 10 bases. The clonotype was recovered from a human donor in good health. The sequenced sample was T cells isolated from PBMCs. CDR3 coding DNA: TGCAGCGCAAAACGGGGTTGGACAGGGGGAGGAGATACGCAGTATTTT. Translated: CSAKRGWTGGGDTQYF.